Below, 14 T cell receptor beta chains from the same sample are listed, as sequenced in a study of blood T cell repertoires in COVID-19. Using immunoSEQ multiplex PCR, the repertoire was profiled, and TCRdb retains in-frame clones only, with some absent. This table has about 310,000 clones, 89% appearing once. The sequencing input was PBMCs or T cells enriched from blood (not recorded which). The receptors were sampled from a woman between 40 and 50 years old who had recovered from COVID-19.

The chain carries TRBV23-1 and TRBJ1-2; D gene unclear. TRBV23-1 is marked as an open reading frame, function uncertain. The CDR3 is made up of 17 amino acids. Trimming shortened V by 7 bases and J by 2 bases, and 23 bases separated the two germline ends. CDR3 loop: CASIPMDGENWNYGYTF. The CDR3 region has the DNA TGCGCCAGCATTCCAATGGACGGGGAAAACTGGAACTATGGCTACACCTTC.

The rearrangement links TRBV19 to TRBJ2-7, with 10 bases lining up with TRBD1. Per the germline V gene, CDR1 is LNHDA and CDR2 is SQIVND (reference sequence). The CDR3 covers 14 residues. V shed 5 bases, J shed 4 bases, and the junction held 5 bases outside the gene matches. CDR3 loop: CASSETGGAYEQYF. The CDR3 region has the DNA TGTGCCAGTAGTGAGACAGGGGGCGCATACGAGCAGTACTTC. Full variable domain (remainder filled in from reference TRBV19 and TRBJ2-7): DGGITQSPKYLFRKEGQNVTLSCEQNLNHDAMYWYRQDPGQGLRLIYYSQIVNDFQKGDIAEGYSVSREKKESFPLTVTSAQKNPTAFYLCASSETGGAYEQYFGPGTRLTVT.

The chain joins TRBV7-9 to TRBJ2-5, with 12 bases fitting TRBD2. V lost 6 bases, J lost 5 bases, and 4 bases stayed unmatched. Germline CDR1 is SEHNR and CDR2 is FQNEAQ (reference sequence). The CDR3 is 14 amino acids. The CDR3 nucleotides read TGTGCCAGCAGAGCCGGGACTAGCGGGGAGACCCAGTACTTC. It translates to CASRAGTSGETQYF. The whole variable domain, remainder taken from reference TRBV7-9 and TRBJ2-5, is DTGVSQNPRHKITKRGQNVTFRCDPISEHNRLYWYRQTLGQGPEFLTYFQNEAQLEKSRLLSDRFSAERPKGSFSTLEIQRTEQGDSAMYLCASRAGTSGETQYFGPGTRLLVL.

With respect to this clone: Within the sample, other DNA sequences also encode this same CDR3. The rearrangement joins TRBV3-1 (or the pseudogene TRBV3-2) to TRBJ2-7, with D unclear. The CDR3 extends over 12 amino acids. Germline V CDR1 and CDR2: LGHDT, YNNKEL (reference sequence). V gave up 0 bases and J gave up 4 bases, with 4 bases separating them. CDR3 in DNA: TGTGCCAGCAGCCAAGACTTATACGAGCAGTACTTC. Residues: CASSQDLYEQYF.

A few counts support this clone. V usage is TRBV6-5 and J usage is TRBJ2-1; maybe TRBD2 (6 bases). Germline CDR1 and CDR2: MNHEY and SVGAGI. The V gene lost 6 bases and the J gene lost 9 bases, with 18 bases spanning the gap. This CDR3 has 14 amino acids. The CDR3 DNA reads as TGTGCCAGCAGCCCGGGACTGGGCCTTATTGAGCAGTTCTTC. This codes for CASSPGLGLIEQFF.

The chain joins TRBV9 to TRBJ2-1; 11 nucleotides agree with TRBD2. The CDR3 has 15 amino acids. Germline trimming cut 3 bases from V and 5 bases from J; bases unmatched to any gene: 4. The V gene's germline CDR1 is SGDLS and CDR2 YYNGEE. CDR3 nucleotide sequence: TGTGCCAGCAGCGGAGGGACTAGCGGTCACAATGAGCAGTTCTTC. This codes for CASSGGTSGHNEQFF. Together with reference TRBV9 and TRBJ2-1, the CDR3 gives the full variable domain: DSGVTQTPKHLITATGQRVTLRCSPRSGDLSVYWYQQSLDQGLQFLIQYYNGEERAKGNILERFSAQQFPDLHSELNLSSLELGDSALYFCASSGGTSGHNEQFFGPGTRLTVL.

The V and J genes are TRBV29-1 and TRBJ1-2; a possible D gene is TRBD1 (6 bases). The germline V gene encodes CDR1 SQVTM and CDR2 ANQGSEA. Trimming cost V 4 bases and J 10 bases, with 13 bases left between them. This CDR3 has 11 residues. This CDR3 is CSVVNREVYTF. The CDR3 DNA reads TGCAGCGTTGTGAACAGGGAAGTCTACACCTTC.

The chain uses TRBV21-1 and TRBJ2-7; the DNA was not compared with TRBD1, the D call given in the table. TRBV21-1 has pseudogene status. This CDR3 has 13 amino acids. The DNA for the CDR3 is TGTGCCAGCTGGACAGAGAGCTCCTACGAGCAGTACTTC. Protein sequence: CASWTESSYEQYF.

For the CDR3, the DNA is TGTGCCAGCAGCGAATTCCGGGACAGCCCAGAGACCCAGTACTTC. Translating it yields CASSEFRDSPETQYF. This chain connects TRBV7-2 to TRBJ2-5, with TRBD1 identical over 7 bases. The V segment lost 5 bases and the J segment 4 bases; nucleotides outside the gene matches: 10. The CDR3 runs to 15 residues. The germline V gene has CDR1 SGHTA and CDR2 FQGNSA.

CDR3 nucleotide sequence: TGTGCCAGCCCTCTTTGGCTCGGGATAAAGCGGGGTGAGCAGTTCTTC. This codes for CASPLWLGIKRGEQFF. This sequence joins TRBV5-8 and TRBJ2-1, with 7 bases that match TRBD2. Trimming took 7 bases from V and 9 from J; bases not matched to a gene: 19. CDR1 and CDR2 from the germline V gene are SGHTS and YDEGEE. This CDR3 is 16 amino acids long.

This chain uses TRBV11-2 with TRBJ2-2, with TRBD1 as a possible D gene (6 bases). Germline lookup yields CDR1 SGHAT and CDR2 FQNNGV. The V and J ends lost 3 bases and 5 bases respectively, with 19 bases between them. This CDR3 region has 17 residues. The CDR3 DNA sequence: TGTGCCAGCAGCTTCCGCTCCGGGACACGGATGACCGGGGAGCTGTTTTTT. It translates to CASSFRSGTRMTGELFF.

This chain connects TRBV29-1 to TRBJ2-7; 12 bases fit TRBD1. Germline assignment: CDR1 SQVTM and CDR2 ANQGSEA. CDR3 length equals 13 residues. The J segment lost 7 bases and the V segment lost 4 bases, leaving 5 bases of the junction unmatched. The CDR3 DNA follows: TGCAGCGTTGTGGGACAGGGGGCTTGGGAGCAGTACTTC. This sequence encodes CSVVGQGAWEQYF.

V usage is TRBV15 and J usage is TRBJ1-4, with a weak D call TRBD1 (6 bases). The V end was cut by 8 bases, the J end by 7 bases, with 17 bases between. Germline V gene data show CDR1 as LNHNV and CDR2 as YYDKDF (reference sequence). The CDR3 sequence is 14 residues long. DNA for the CDR3: TGTGCCACCCTCGGGGCGGGGGGCGGTGAAAAACTGTTTTTT. Translated, it gives CATLGAGGGEKLFF. Combining the CDR3 with reference TRBV15 and TRBJ1-4 gives the whole variable domain DAMVIQNPRYQVTQFGKPVTLSCSQTLNHNVMYWYQQKSSQAPKLLFHYYDKDFNNEADTPDNFQSRRPNTSFCFLDIRSPGLGDTAMYLCATLGAGGGEKLFFGSGTQLSVL.

The V call is TRBV27, the J call TRBJ2-5, with D possibly being TRBD1 (5 bases). Trimming removed 2 bases from V and 3 bases from J, with 10 bases in between. The germline gives CDR1 MNHEY, CDR2 SMNVEV (reference sequence). CDR3 length: 14 amino acids. The CDR3 region has the DNA TGTGCCAGCAGTTTACAGGGAATCGAAGAGACCCAGTACTTC. This translates into CASSLQGIEETQYF.